The 31 T cell receptor beta chains below were found in one sample sequenced in a study of blood T cell repertoires in COVID-19. The assay was immunoSEQ multiplex PCR, and TCRdb's table has in-frame clones only and misses some. Of more than 200,000 clones in the sample, approximately 87% are singletons; the top ten hold around 2.6%. Sequencing input: peripheral blood. The receptors were gathered from a woman between 70 and 85 years old with active or convalescent COVID-19.

The V and J genes are TRBV3-1 (or the pseudogene TRBV3-2) and TRBJ1-1; no reliable D call. The CDR3 has 14 residues. CDR1 is LGHDT and CDR2 is YNNKEL in the germline V gene (reference sequence). Trimming shortened V by 0 bases and J by 1 base, and 6 bases separated the two germline ends. The CDR3 bases are TGTGCCAGCAGCCAAGATAAGAGGAACACTGAAGCTTTCTTT. This codes for CASSQDKRNTEAFF.

The rearrangement links TRBV6-5 to TRBJ2-2, with TRBD1 identical over 8 bases. Germline values: CDR1 MNHEY, CDR2 SVGAGI. Trimming removed 7 bases from V and 3 bases from J; junction bases left unmatched: 4. The CDR3 runs 14 residues. The DNA of the CDR3 is TGTGCCAGCACAAGGGACAGGTACACCGGGGAGCTGTTTTTT. As protein: CASTRDRYTGELFF.

The V gene is TRBV30, the J gene TRBJ1-2, with 7 bases matching TRBD1. The CDR3 runs 18 residues. CDR1 GTSNPN and CDR2 SVGIG come from the germline V gene (reference sequence). The junction had 26 bases not matched to a gene; V was cut back by 6 bases and J by 7 bases. The CDR3: CACPPTGTRIDGVGGYTF. In nucleotides, the CDR3 is TGTGCCTGCCCGCCGACAGGGACAAGGATTGATGGAGTCGGTGGCTACACCTTC.

The chain links TRBV12-3 or TRBV12-4 to TRBJ1-4; D unresolved. The CDR3 extends over 13 amino acids. V lost 1 base, J lost 10 bases, and 10 bases lay in between. CDR3 sequence: CASSLGFSGKLFF. The CDR3 DNA sequence: TGTGCCAGCAGTTTAGGGTTTAGTGGAAAACTGTTTTTT.

The chain uses TRBV5-1 and TRBJ2-7; D is perhaps TRBD1 (6 bases). CDR1 is SGHRS, CDR2 YFSETQ, per germline. V gave up 0 bases and J gave up 7 bases, with 17 bases separating them. The CDR3 runs to 15 residues. CDR3 residues: CASSLDVGQWGEQYF. The DNA for the CDR3 is TGCGCCAGCAGCTTGGACGTCGGACAGTGGGGAGAGCAGTACTTC.

This chain connects TRBV19 to TRBJ1-2, with 8 bases fitting TRBD1. Germline values: CDR1 LNHDA, CDR2 SQIVND (reference sequence). V gave up 6 bases and J gave up 0 bases; unmatched junction bases: 6. CDR3 length: 15 residues. DNA of the CDR3: TGTGCCAGTAGGCCGCTGACAGGGGCTAACTATGGCTACACCTTC. This encodes CASRPLTGANYGYTF.

This clone was counted only a few times. This chain uses TRBV2 with TRBJ1-6; the D gene is possibly TRBD1 (5 bases). The germline V gene has CDR1 SNHLY and CDR2 FYNNEI. The CDR3 consists of 13 residues. V lost 6 bases and J lost 13, with 16 bases in between. Here the CDR3 reads CASRDTDILPLHF. In DNA, the CDR3 is TGTGCCAGCAGGGACACGGACATCCTTCCCCTCCACTTT.

This rearrangement joins TRBV7-3 to TRBJ2-7; 10 nucleotides match TRBD2. Germline CDR1 reads SGHTA; CDR2 reads FQGTGA. V trimming: 5 bases; J trimming: 6 bases; junction bases outside the gene matches: 4. The CDR3 is made up of 13 amino acids. CDR3: CASSPSGGFEQYF. CDR3 sequence (DNA): TGTGCCAGCAGCCCTAGCGGGGGCTTCGAGCAGTACTTC.

The V gene is TRBV7-3, the J gene TRBJ2-5, with a weak D call TRBD1 (7 bases). The CDR3 covers 14 residues. In germline, CDR1 is SGHTA, CDR2 FQGTGA. With 5 bases removed from V and 7 bases from J, the gap between germline ends came to 17 bases. DNA of the CDR3: TGTGCCAGCAGCAAAGGAGGGGGCGAGGGGACCCAGTACTTC. Protein: CASSKGGGEGTQYF. Variable domain in full (rest from reference TRBV7-3 and TRBJ2-5): GAGVSQTPSNKVTEKGKYVELRCDPISGHTALYWYRQSLGQGPEFLIYFQGTGAADDSGLPNDRFFAVRPEGSVSTLKIQRTERGDSAVYLCASSKGGGEGTQYFGPGTRLLVL.

The chain carries TRBV23-1 and TRBJ1-5; the D gene is possibly TRBD1 (5 bases). TRBV23-1 is an ORF; its function is uncertain. The V gene lost 2 bases and the J gene lost 5 bases, with 10 bases spanning the gap. This CDR3 region has 14 residues. DNA of the CDR3: TGCGCCAGCAGTCAAAAACAGGCCCATCAGCCCCAGCATTTT. Its protein is CASSQKQAHQPQHF.

For this clone: Other DNA sequences in the same sample also yield this CDR3. This chain links TRBV6-5 with TRBJ1-1; maybe TRBD1 (5 bases). Trimming took off 3 bases at V and 1 base at J, with 9 bases between the two ends. The germline CDR1 and CDR2 sequences are MNHEY and SVGAGI. CDR3 length equals 14 residues. The CDR3 nucleotides read TGTGCCAGCAGTTATCGGACAACGAACACTGAAGCTTTCTTT. Its protein is CASSYRTTNTEAFF.

The chain links TRBV5-6 to TRBJ2-5; D is unresolved. The CDR3 runs 13 residues. V shed 1 base and J shed 2 bases, with 6 bases lying between them. Germline loops: CDR1 SGHDT, CDR2 YYEEEE. This CDR3 is CASSLISQETQYF. DNA for the CDR3: TGTGCCAGCAGCTTGATTTCACAAGAGACCCAGTACTTC.

This chain connects TRBV11-2 to TRBJ2-3, with D perhaps TRBD2 (6 bases). The CDR3 has 14 amino acids. Germline CDR1 is SGHAT and CDR2 is FQNNGV. V shed 4 bases and J shed 7 bases, with 15 bases lying between them. The CDR3 DNA reads TGTGCCAGCAGCTCGACTAGTATGGTGAATACGCAGTATTTT. Its protein product is CASSSTSMVNTQYF.

This clone showed up just once. The chain is built from TRBV19 and TRBJ1-1; 9 nucleotides align to TRBD1. Germline CDR1 is LNHDA and CDR2 is SQIVND (reference sequence). V shed 6 bases, J shed 4 bases, and the junction held 12 bases outside the gene matches. CDR3 length equals 16 residues. The CDR3 loop is CASRKGQGGLATEAFF. CDR3 bases: TGTGCCAGTAGGAAGGGACAGGGCGGCTTGGCCACTGAAGCTTTCTTT.

Remarks on this clone: In the same sample, other DNA sequences code for this CDR3. The chain combines TRBV10-3 with TRBJ2-5, with 7 positions matching TRBD1. J lost 4 bases, V lost 0 bases, and 2 bases had no gene match. Per germline, CDR1 ENHRY and CDR2 SYGVKD. The CDR3 sequence is 14 residues long. CDR3 region: CAISESSGGETQYF. CDR3 coding DNA: TGTGCCATCAGTGAGTCCTCAGGGGGAGAGACCCAGTACTTC.

V and J are TRBV12-3 or TRBV12-4 and TRBJ2-5; possible D gene TRBD1, 5 bases. The CDR3 consists of 13 residues. The ends were cut back, 6 bases at V and 5 bases at J, with 13 bases in the middle. The CDR3 DNA reads TGTGCCAGCAGCCGGCAGGGTCGGGAGACCCAGTACTTC. Translated, it gives CASSRQGRETQYF.

The V gene is TRBV6-6, the J gene TRBJ1-2; possibly TRBD1 for D (6 bases). Germline assignment: CDR1 MNHNY and CDR2 SVGAGI (reference sequence). The CDR3 sequence is 15 residues long. V was pared by 2 bases and J by 6 bases, with 16 bases between. CDR3 DNA sequence: TGTGCCAGCAGTTACCCGACAGGCACGACCGATGGCTACACCTTC. Translation gives CASSYPTGTTDGYTF.

This sequence joins TRBV18 and TRBJ2-5, with a weak D call TRBD2 (5 bases). The length of the CDR3 is 14 residues. Germline V lookup: CDR1 KGHSH, CDR2 LQKENI. V was shortened by 3 bases and J by 2 bases, with 10 bases between the two germline ends. This CDR3 is CASSPPSRQETQYF. In DNA, the CDR3 is TGTGCCAGCTCACCTCCTAGCAGACAAGAGACCCAGTACTTC.

This chain joins TRBV6-1 and TRBJ1-6; D remains ambiguous. Germline V gives CDR1 MNHNS, CDR2 SASEGT. Trimming pared 1 base from V and 9 bases from J, leaving 13 bases between. The CDR3 has 15 residues. CDR3 nucleotide sequence: TGTGCCAGCAGTGAAGAGGAGGGAGCCAGTTCACCCCTCCACTTT. Translating gives CASSEEEGASSPLHF.

J is TRBJ1-2 and V is TRBV28; 7 bases line up with TRBD1. Unmatched junction bases numbered 12, after V lost 3 bases and J lost 8 bases. This CDR3 comprises 15 residues. The germline V gene encodes CDR1 MDHEN and CDR2 SYDVKM. For the CDR3, the DNA is TGTGCCAGCAGTTTGGGACAGCAAGGGCCCTTAGGCTACACCTTC. Translated, it gives CASSLGQQGPLGYTF.

The chain carries TRBV28 and TRBJ2-7, with D perhaps matching TRBD1 (5 bases). Trimming took off 2 bases at V and 0 bases at J, with 11 bases between the two ends. The CDR3 loop spans 15 amino acids. Per germline, CDR1 MDHEN and CDR2 SYDVKM. As DNA, the CDR3 is TGTGCCAGCAGTTTAAGGGGTCGGAGCTCCTACGAGCAGTACTTC. This codes for CASSLRGRSSYEQYF.

This clone showed up just a few times. The J gene is TRBJ2-1, the V gene TRBV19; possibly TRBD1 for D (5 bases). CDR3 length: 14 residues. Germline-derived CDR1 and CDR2 are LNHDA and SQIVND (reference sequence). Trimming removed 4 bases at V and 3 bases at J, with 10 bases between. CDR3 protein: CASSRRGNYNEQFF. CDR3 DNA sequence: TGTGCCAGTAGTAGAAGGGGTAACTACAATGAGCAGTTCTTC.

In this sample, this clone turned up once. The chain couples TRBV5-4 to TRBJ2-7; D is uncertain. Germline V gene data show CDR1 as SGHNT and CDR2 as YYREEE (reference sequence). Trimming removed 0 bases at V and 0 bases at J, with 13 bases between. The CDR3 extends over 16 amino acids. In DNA form, the CDR3 reads TGTGCCAGCAGCTTGGGGCCAGCGCAGAGCTCCTACGAGCAGTACTTC. Residues: CASSLGPAQSSYEQYF. The whole variable domain, filled in from reference TRBV5-4 and TRBJ2-7, reads ETGVTQSPTHLIKTRGQQVTLRCSSQSGHNTVSWYQQALGQGPQFIFQYYREEENGRGNFPPRFSGLQFPNYSSELNVNALELDDSALYLCASSLGPAQSSYEQYFGPGTRLTVT.

V gene TRBV19 combines with J gene TRBJ2-7, with D tentatively TRBD1 (6 bases). The germline V gene encodes CDR1 LNHDA and CDR2 SQIVND (reference sequence). This CDR3 has 14 residues. V shed 3 bases and J shed 2 bases, with 11 bases lying between them. DNA of the CDR3: TGTGCCAGTAGTATGGGGGCGGACACCTACGAGCAGTACTTC. This translates into CASSMGADTYEQYF. The entire variable domain, with the rest obtained from reference TRBV19 and TRBJ2-7, is as follows: DGGITQSPKYLFRKEGQNVTLSCEQNLNHDAMYWYRQDPGQGLRLIYYSQIVNDFQKGDIAEGYSVSREKKESFPLTVTSAQKNPTAFYLCASSMGADTYEQYFGPGTRLTVT.

V is TRBV5-1 and J is TRBJ1-2; D is unclear. The CDR3 extends over 14 amino acids. Trimming took off 2 bases at V and 2 bases at J, with 10 bases between the two ends. Germline CDR1 and CDR2: SGHRS and YFSETQ. CDR3 region: CASSLTAGNYGYTF. The DNA of the CDR3 is TGCGCCAGCAGCTTAACAGCGGGGAACTATGGCTACACCTTC.

The chain has TRBV4-2 and TRBJ1-2; D uncertain. CDR1 is LGHNA, CDR2 YNFKEQ, per germline. The CDR3 length is 14 residues. V dropped 5 bases and J dropped 2 bases, with 12 bases sitting between them. CDR3 sequence reads: CASSFGVENYGYTF. CDR3 coding DNA: TGTGCCAGCAGCTTCGGGGTGGAGAACTATGGCTACACCTTC.

The CDR3 reads CATSRVSDRVEKLFF. CDR3 nucleotides: TGTGCCACCAGCAGAGTCTCGGACAGAGTTGAAAAACTGTTTTTT. The chain links TRBV15 to TRBJ1-4; D may be TRBD1 (6 bases). The V end was cut by 1 base, the J end by 7 bases, with 13 bases between. This CDR3 has 15 residues. The germline V gene encodes CDR1 LNHNV and CDR2 YYDKDF (reference sequence).

This clone appeared once. The chain uses TRBV6-6 and TRBJ2-5; TRBD1 aligns across 8 bases. J lost 5 bases, V lost 7 bases, and 12 bases had no gene match. Germline CDR1 is MNHNY and CDR2 is SVGAGI (reference sequence). CDR3 size: 15 residues. As DNA, the CDR3 is TGTGCCAGCACCTCCGGACAGGGCAACGTCGAGACCCAGTACTTC. Amino acid sequence: CASTSGQGNVETQYF.

This rearrangement joins TRBV2 to TRBJ2-1; D perhaps matches TRBD1 (6 bases). The CDR3 runs 14 residues. Germline loops: CDR1 SNHLY, CDR2 FYNNEI. The V gene lost 5 bases and the J gene lost 9 bases, with 17 bases spanning the gap. The CDR3 coding sequence is TGTGCCAGCAGTCGTGGGGGCCCCTTGAGTGAGCAGTTCTTC. Translation gives CASSRGGPLSEQFF.

In DNA form, the CDR3 reads TGCGCCAGCAGCAACTACTTAGCGGGGAATTGGTGGGAGCTGTTTTTT. Translating it yields CASSNYLAGNWWELFF. This sequence joins TRBV5-1 and TRBJ2-2; 8 nucleotides line up with TRBD2. Trimming removed 4 bases from V and 9 bases from J; junction bases left unmatched: 14. The CDR3 contains 16 residues. CDR1 and CDR2 from the germline V gene are SGHRS and YFSETQ.

This rearrangement joins TRBV5-8 to TRBJ2-1, with D maybe TRBD2 (5 bases). This CDR3 region has 15 residues. Per the germline V gene, CDR1 is SGHTS and CDR2 is YDEGEE. Deletions cut 2 bases from V and 0 bases from J, with 9 bases between. DNA for the CDR3: TGTGCCAGCAGCTTTGGGGAGTTCTCCTACAATGAGCAGTTCTTC. Its protein product is CASSFGEFSYNEQFF.